This is a list of T cell receptor beta chains from one sample in a study of T cells after yellow fever vaccination. TCRdb passed the 5' RACE reads through MiXCR, listing each CDR3 protein once. Seen here are around 300,000 distinct CDR3 sequences, 10% to 15% observed once, and the top ten hold around 0.55%. Sequenced material: CD4+ T cells sorted from PBMCs, taken 45 days after the yellow fever booster vaccination. These receptors were taken from a man aged 25-45 years who received the YFV17D yellow fever vaccine. Both conserved end residues are part of each CDR3. The D gene is left open where the match is weak. Clone size is shown for a subset of rows, as once, few, many or a class of expanded clone.

cdr3_length,v_call,d_call,clone_size,j_call,cdr3_nt,cdr3_aa
15,TRBV20-1,TRBD1,-,TRBJ2-7,TGCAGTGCTAGAGACCGGGACAGGGAACCCTACGAGCAGTACTTC,CSARDRDREPYEQYF
15,TRBV6-5,TRBD2,many,TRBJ2-5,TGTGCCAGCAGTTACTCGAGCGGGAGAGGTGAGACCCAGTACTTC,CASSYSSGRGETQYF
14,TRBV20-1,-,many,TRBJ1-1,TGCAGTGCTAGAATGGGGGGCCCCGCCACTGAAGCTTTCTTT,CSARMGGPATEAFF
14,TRBV20-1,-,-,TRBJ1-5,TGCAGTGGTTTATGGGGGGCAGGCAATCAGCCCCAGCATTTT,CSGLWGAGNQPQHF
17,TRBV7-9,TRBD1,few,TRBJ1-5,TGTGCCAGCAGCTTAGTGGGTCACGACAGGGGGTATCAGCCCCAGCATTTT,CASSLVGHDRGYQPQHF
15,TRBV7-9,TRBD1,-,TRBJ2-7,TGTGCCAGCTCAACGGGACAGGTACCCTCCTACGAGCAGTACTTC,CASSTGQVPSYEQYF
13,TRBV5-1,-,few,TRBJ2-5,TGCGCCAGCAACCAAGGGGGTCAAGAGACCCAGTACTTC,CASNQGGQETQYF
13,TRBV7-9,-,few,TRBJ1-1,TGTGCCAGCAGCTTAGCCCCCTACCTGGAAGCTTTCTTT,CASSLAPYLEAFF
17,TRBV18,TRBD2,few,TRBJ2-3,TGTGCCAGCTCACCCCGTCCGACTAGCGCACTCACAGATACGCAGTATTTT,CASSPRPTSALTDTQYF
12,TRBV10-2,-,-,TRBJ2-7,TGCGCCGGCTCTCTGGACTCAATCGAAAGGTACTTC,CAGSLDSIERYF
17,TRBV4-3,-,-,TRBJ2-6,TGCGCCAGCAGCCAAGATCCCAAGAACTCTGGGGCCAACGTCCTGACTTTC,CASSQDPKNSGANVLTF
13,TRBV9,-,few,TRBJ1-2,TGTGCCAGCAGCGTAGGCAGTAACTATGGCTACACCTTC,CASSVGSNYGYTF
12,TRBV30,-,-,TRBJ2-1,TGTGCCTGGAGTCGGCAGGCGGATGAGCAGTTCTTC,CAWSRQADEQFF
12,TRBV6-5,-,-,TRBJ2-7,TGTGCCGCCGGACTTCTGGGTTACGAGCAGTACTTC,CAAGLLGYEQYF
14,TRBV20-1,TRBD2,few,TRBJ2-1,TGCAGTGCTTGCGAGCTAGCGGGCTACAATGAGCAGTTCTTC,CSACELAGYNEQFF
16,TRBV7-8,TRBD1,-,TRBJ1-5,TGTGCCAGCAGTCAAACCGGGACAGGACTAAATCAGCCCCAGCATTTT,CASSQTGTGLNQPQHF
12,TRBV29-1,-,-,TRBJ2-7,TGCAGCGTCGAGGGCGGTACCTACGAGCAGTACTTC,CSVEGGTYEQYF
13,TRBV29-1,-,-,TRBJ2-5,TGCAGCGGAAGGACAGCTAACCAAGAGACCCAGTACTTC,CSGRTANQETQYF
16,TRBV19,TRBD2,-,TRBJ2-1,TGTGCCAGTAGTAGGGGACTAGCGGTTAACTACAATGAGCAGTTCTTC,CASSRGLAVNYNEQFF
13,TRBV5-1,-,few,TRBJ2-1,TGCGCCAGCAGCTTGATGCCAGGAAATGAGCAGTTCTTC,CASSLMPGNEQFF
15,TRBV7-2,TRBD1,few,TRBJ2-1,TGTGCCAGCAGCCGTGACAGGGGCCAGTACAATGAGCAGTTCTTC,CASSRDRGQYNEQFF
14,TRBV20-1,-,-,TRBJ2-2,TGCAGTGCTAGACTAGCTGGCGGCACCGGGGAGCTGTTTTTT,CSARLAGGTGELFF
16,TRBV12-3/TRBV12-4,TRBD2,-,TRBJ2-1,TGTGCCAGCAGCCAGGGGAGCGGGAGTATTTCCAATGAGCAGTTCTTC,CASSQGSGSISNEQFF
13,TRBV12-3/TRBV12-4,-,many,TRBJ2-2,TGTGCGGACGGGGATTGGAACACCGGGGAGCTGTTTTTT,CADGDWNTGELFF
16,TRBV27,TRBD2,many,TRBJ2-1,TGTGCCAGCAGTTCCTTAGCGGGAGTCACCTACAATGAGCAGTTCTTC,CASSSLAGVTYNEQFF